This T cell receptor beta chain was retrieved from a study of cytomegalovirus exposure and HLA in healthy donors. PCR employed 60 Vbeta and 13 Jbeta primers. This table comes from immunoSEQ multiplex PCR, and its TCRdb copy is limited to in-frame clones, with some not included. The profile covers about 120,000 clones, with approximately 79% appearing a single time and approximately 3.8% taken by the ten largest. General study results and limits: Earlier analysis found most TCR beta V segments productive about 90% or about 30% of the time.

This clone was detected only a few times. Antigen unknown. Germline values: CDR1 KGHSH, CDR2 LQKENI. Trimming shortened V by 6 bases and J by 1 base, and 13 bases separated the two germline ends. CDR3 length equals 14 residues. The sequencing sample was made of PBMCs. The receptor was derived from a man between 25 and 39 years old in good health and CMV-seronegative. The chain is built from TRBV18 and TRBJ2-7; D possibly corresponds to TRBD1 (5 bases). The CDR3 region has the DNA TGTGCCAGCTCGAGCGATAGGGGATCCTACGAGCAGTACTTC. Its protein product is CASSSDRGSYEQYF.